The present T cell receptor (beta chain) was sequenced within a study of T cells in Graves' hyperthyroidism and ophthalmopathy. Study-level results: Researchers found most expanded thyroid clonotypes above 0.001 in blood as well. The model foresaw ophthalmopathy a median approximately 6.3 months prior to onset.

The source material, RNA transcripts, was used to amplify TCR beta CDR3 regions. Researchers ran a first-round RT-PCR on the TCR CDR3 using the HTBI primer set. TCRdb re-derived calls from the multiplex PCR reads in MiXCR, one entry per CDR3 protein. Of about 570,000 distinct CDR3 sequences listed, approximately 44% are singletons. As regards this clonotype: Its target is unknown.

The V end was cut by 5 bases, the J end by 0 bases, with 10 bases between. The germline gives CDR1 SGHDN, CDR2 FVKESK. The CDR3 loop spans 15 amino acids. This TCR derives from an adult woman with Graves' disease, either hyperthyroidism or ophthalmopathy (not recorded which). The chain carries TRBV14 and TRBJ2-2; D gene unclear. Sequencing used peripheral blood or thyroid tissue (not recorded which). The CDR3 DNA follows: TGTGCCAGCAGCGGAAAATCTACGAACACCGGGGAGCTGTTTTTT. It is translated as CASSGKSTNTGELFF. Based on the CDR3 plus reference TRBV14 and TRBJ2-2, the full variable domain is EAGVTQFPSHSVIEKGQTVTLRCDPISGHDNLYWYRRVMGKEIKFLLHFVKESKQDESGMPNNRFLAERTGGTYSTLKVQPAELEDSGVYFCASSGKSTNTGELFFGEGSRLTVL.